These T cell receptor beta chains were read from a single sample in a study of blood T cell repertoires in COVID-19. The table came from immunoSEQ multiplex PCR; TCRdb's copy has only in-frame clones and leaves some out. This table has about 300,000 clones, over 75% appearing once. Sequencing was performed on peripheral blood. These TCRs come from a human donor in a cohort sampled during active COVID-19. Both conserved end residues are part of each CDR3. Fields, in order: clone size, D gene, J gene, V gene, CDR3 DNA, CDR3 protein. D genes are given only for firm matches. Size values are once, few and many counts, or a class for expanded clones, and some rows have none.

few	-	TRBJ2-5	TRBV7-9	TGTGCCAGCAGCTTAGGGGCAGAAGAGACCCAGTACTTC	CASSLGAEETQYF
few	TRBD1	TRBJ2-7	TRBV9	TGTGCCAGCAGCGTCCTGACAGGGGGCAACGAGCAGTACTTC	CASSVLTGGNEQYF
-	TRBD1	TRBJ2-2	TRBV7-3	TGTGCCAGCAGCGACAGGGGAAGGACCGGGGAGCTGTTTTTT	CASSDRGRTGELFF
-	-	TRBJ2-7	TRBV19	TGTGCCAGTAGTGGAGATGCCCACGAGCAGTACTTC	CASSGDAHEQYF
-	-	TRBJ2-2	TRBV5-1	TGCGCCAGCAGCCGCCCTACTCCGAACACCGGGGAGCTGTTTTTT	CASSRPTPNTGELFF
-	-	TRBJ2-3	TRBV6-2/TRBV6-3	TGTGCCAGCAGTCTAGGAGGCGCAGATACGCAGTATTTT	CASSLGGADTQYF
-	TRBD1	TRBJ2-5	TRBV15	TGTGCCACCAGCAGATCCGGGGCTCAAGGGGGCGGAGAGACCCAGTACTTC	CATSRSGAQGGGETQYF
-	-	TRBJ1-1	TRBV13	TGTGCCAGCAGCTTAGCTCGACAGGAGAACACTGAAGCTTTCTTT	CASSLARQENTEAFF
once	-	TRBJ2-1	TRBV18	TGTGCCAGCTCACGGGACTCCTATGAGCAGTTCTTC	CASSRDSYEQFF
-	TRBD1	TRBJ1-2	TRBV27	TGTGCCAGCAGTTTAACCGGGACAGTAAAATATGGCTACACCTTC	CASSLTGTVKYGYTF
-	-	TRBJ1-4	TRBV4-1	TGCGCCAGCAGCCAAGAACAGGGAAACCTATACGAAAAACTGTTTTTT	CASSQEQGNLYEKLFF
-	-	TRBJ2-7	TRBV24-1	TGTGCCACCAGTCGAGGAGGCTCCTACGAGCAGTACTTC	CATSRGGSYEQYF
-	-	TRBJ1-1	TRBV7-9	TGTGCCAGCAGCTTAGTCGGGGGGCGCGGCACTGAAGCTTTCTTT	CASSLVGGRGTEAFF
-	-	TRBJ2-2	TRBV15	TGTGCCACCAGCAGATCTCGGGGGTCTCTCACCGGGGAGCTGTTTTTT	CATSRSRGSLTGELFF
-	-	TRBJ2-1	TRBV21-1	TGTGCCAGCAGCACCACGATCCGGGACAGGGGGAATGAGCAGTTCTTC	CASSTTIRDRGNEQFF
-	-	TRBJ1-1	TRBV27	TGTGCCAGCAGTTTTCCAGGGAATGAAGCTTTCTTT	CASSFPGNEAFF
-	TRBD2	TRBJ2-7	TRBV4-3	TGCGCCAGGGAGCCGGCCCAGCGGGAGGGCCTTCTCGGTACCTACGAGCAGTACTTC	CAREPAQREGLLGTYEQYF
-	-	TRBJ2-3	TRBV5-8	TGTGCCAGCAGCTTACCCCTGGCCGATACGCAGTATTTT	CASSLPLADTQYF
-	-	TRBJ1-1	TRBV7-2	TGTGCCAGCAGCTTAGGCAGGAACACTGAAGCTTTCTTT	CASSLGRNTEAFF
-	-	TRBJ1-6	TRBV28	TGTGCCAGCAGTTTAGGAGGTAATTCACCCCTCCACTTT	CASSLGGNSPLHF
-	TRBD2	TRBJ2-7	TRBV6-2/TRBV6-3	TGTGCCAGCAGTTACTCCCCTAGCGGGAGGGCTGTATCTCCCTACGAGCAGTACTTC	CASSYSPSGRAVSPYEQYF
-	TRBD1	TRBJ1-5	TRBV30	TGTGCCTGGGGGCAGGGGGCAGGTCAGCCCCAGCATTTT	CAWGQGAGQPQHF
-	-	TRBJ2-5	TRBV6-5	TGTGCCAGCAGTTACTCCGGACTACAGGGGGAGACCCAGTACTTC	CASSYSGLQGETQYF
-	-	TRBJ1-5	TRBV3-1/TRBV3-2	TGTGCCAGCAGCCGACAGTTAAATCAGCCCCAGCATTTT	CASSRQLNQPQHF
few	-	TRBJ2-6	TRBV2	TGTGCCAGCAGATACAGGGACCATGGGGCCAACGTCCTGACTTTC	CASRYRDHGANVLTF
once	-	TRBJ1-1	TRBV5-1	TGCGCCAGCAGCTTACCTATCGCCCTCGCTTTCTTT	CASSLPIALAFF
-	-	TRBJ1-2	TRBV6-5	TGTGCCAGCAATCCCGCCCATTCGGGCTATGGCTACACCTTC	CASNPAHSGYGYTF
-	TRBD1	TRBJ2-1	TRBV20-1	TGCAGTGCTAGTTCTAGGGACAGGGGACGGCATGAGCAGTTCTTC	CSASSRDRGRHEQFF
-	-	TRBJ2-3	TRBV6-2/TRBV6-3	TGTGCCAGCAGCCTCATGTGGGAGAACGCAGATACGCAGTATTTT	CASSLMWENADTQYF
-	-	TRBJ2-7	TRBV19	TGTGCCCGCTGGCCCCTGACGGAAGACTATCCCTACTACGAGCAGTACTTC	CARWPLTEDYPYYEQYF
-	TRBD1	TRBJ1-1	TRBV18	TGTGCCAGCTCACCTAGAAGTTCCGGGACAGTCTTCATGAACACTGAAGCTTTCTTT	CASSPRSSGTVFMNTEAFF
-	-	TRBJ1-5	TRBV6-5	TGTGCCAGCAGCTCTTCACTCATGAGCAATCAGCCCCAGCATTTT	CASSSSLMSNQPQHF
-	-	TRBJ1-5	TRBV6-2/TRBV6-3	TGTGCCAGCAGTTACCCCCCCACAGGGAATAGCAATCAGCCCCAGCATTTT	CASSYPPTGNSNQPQHF
-	-	TRBJ1-2	TRBV6-4	TGTGCCAGCAGCATACCAGAGGGTGGCTACACCTTC	CASSIPEGGYTF
-	TRBD2	TRBJ2-2	TRBV9	TGTGCCAGCACCCTTGGACTAGCGGGCACCGGGGAGCTGTTTTTT	CASTLGLAGTGELFF
-	TRBD1	TRBJ1-1	TRBV7-9	TGTGCCAGCAGCACCTCGACAGGGATGAACACTGAAGCTTTCTTT	CASSTSTGMNTEAFF
-	TRBD1	TRBJ1-2	TRBV19	TGTGCCAGTAGCCGTCGACAGGGGAAGGATGGCTACACCTTC	CASSRRQGKDGYTF
-	TRBD2	TRBJ2-5	TRBV3-1/TRBV3-2	TGTGCCAGCAGCCCATGGACTAGCGGGAGGGCGGAGACCCAGTACTTC	CASSPWTSGRAETQYF
once	TRBD2	TRBJ2-5	TRBV3-1/TRBV3-2	TGTGCCAGCAGCACTAGCGAGCGGCGACTGATCAAGGGAGAGACCCAGTACTTC	CASSTSERRLIKGETQYF
-	-	TRBJ1-5	TRBV4-1	TGCGCCAGCAGCCAAGGCAGTCGGGTAAATCAGCCCCAGCATTTT	CASSQGSRVNQPQHF
-	-	TRBJ1-2	TRBV18	TGTGCCAGCTCACCAATTGGGGGGGGCTACACCTTC	CASSPIGGGYTF
-	-	TRBJ1-1	TRBV19	TGTGCCAGTAGTGGCACAGGGAGCATGAACACTGAAGCTTTCTTT	CASSGTGSMNTEAFF
-	-	TRBJ2-1	TRBV28	TGTGCCAGCAGTACCGGGACAACCTACAATGAGCAGTTCTTC	CASSTGTTYNEQFF
-	TRBD2	TRBJ2-2	TRBV25-1	TGTGCCAGCACGGGGGAGGGATGGAGTGGGCTGTTTTTT	CASTGEGWSGLFF
-	-	TRBJ2-1	TRBV2	TGTGCCAGCAGTATGGAGGGTGGTGAGCAGTTCTTC	CASSMEGGEQFF
-	TRBD2	TRBJ2-3	TRBV3-1/TRBV3-2	TGTGCCAGCAGCCCCACTAGCGGGAGTATCAATACGCAGTATTTT	CASSPTSGSINTQYF
once	TRBD2	TRBJ2-3	TRBV5-1	TGCGCCAGCAGGAGCGGAGGGACTAGCGACACAGATACGCAGTATTTT	CASRSGGTSDTDTQYF
-	-	TRBJ2-7	TRBV9	TGTGCCAGCAGCGACGAGGGCCAGACCTCCTACGAGCAGTACTTC	CASSDEGQTSYEQYF
-	-	TRBJ2-3	TRBV2	TGTGCCAGCAGTGAAGCGCTCGGTTCAGATACGCAGTATTTT	CASSEALGSDTQYF
-	-	TRBJ2-6	TRBV3-1/TRBV3-2	TGTGCCAGCAGCCAAGAAGCCTCTGGGGCCAACGTCCTGACTTTC	CASSQEASGANVLTF
-	TRBD2	TRBJ2-1	TRBV27	TGTGCCAGCTCGGGCCTCGGGACTAGCGGGAGTTATGAGCAGTTCTTC	CASSGLGTSGSYEQFF
-	-	TRBJ1-4	TRBV19	TGTGCCAGCCGACCCCTTATGAGGGAAAAACTGTTTTTT	CASRPLMREKLFF
once	-	TRBJ2-5	TRBV7-2	TGTGCCAGCAGCAAAAGCGCCACGGGTCGGGAGACCCAGTACTTC	CASSKSATGRETQYF
-	-	TRBJ2-1	TRBV24-1	TGTGCCACCAGTGAATTTCAGGGCACTGAGCAGTTCTTC	CATSEFQGTEQFF
-	-	TRBJ1-5	TRBV9	TGTGCCAGCAGCCCCCGCGGGGATAGCAATCAGCCCCAGCATTTT	CASSPRGDSNQPQHF
-	TRBD1	TRBJ1-5	TRBV19	TGTGCCGGCGGGACAGGGAACAATCAGCCCCAGCATTTT	CAGGTGNNQPQHF
-	TRBD1	TRBJ2-2	TRBV6-5	TGTGCCAGCAGAGGACAGGGCGCCGGGGAGCTGTTTTTT	CASRGQGAGELFF
-	-	TRBJ2-1	TRBV24-1	TGTGCCACCAGTGTCCCAGGCCGGAATGAGCAGTTCTTC	CATSVPGRNEQFF
-	-	TRBJ1-1	TRBV7-2	TGTGCCAGCAGCTTAGAAAAGTGGACAGTATCCGAAGCTTTCTTT	CASSLEKWTVSEAFF